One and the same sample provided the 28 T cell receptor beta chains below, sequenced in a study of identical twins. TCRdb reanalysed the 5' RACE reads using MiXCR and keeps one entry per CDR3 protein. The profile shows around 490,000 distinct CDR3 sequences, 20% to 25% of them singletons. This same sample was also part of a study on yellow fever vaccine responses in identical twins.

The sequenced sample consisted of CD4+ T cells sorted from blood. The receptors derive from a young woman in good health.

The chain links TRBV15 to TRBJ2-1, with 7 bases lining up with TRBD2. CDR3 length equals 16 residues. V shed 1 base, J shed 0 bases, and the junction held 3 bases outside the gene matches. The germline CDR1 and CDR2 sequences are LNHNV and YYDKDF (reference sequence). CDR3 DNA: TGTGCCACCAGCAGAGTTAGCGGGCCCTCCTACAATGAGCAGTTCTTC. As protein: CATSRVSGPSYNEQFF.

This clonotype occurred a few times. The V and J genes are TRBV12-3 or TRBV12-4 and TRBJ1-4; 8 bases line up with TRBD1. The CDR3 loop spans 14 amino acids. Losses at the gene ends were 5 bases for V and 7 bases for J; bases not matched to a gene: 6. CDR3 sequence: CASSGQGAFEKLFF. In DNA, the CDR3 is TGTGCCAGCAGTGGACAGGGAGCATTTGAAAAACTGTTTTTT.

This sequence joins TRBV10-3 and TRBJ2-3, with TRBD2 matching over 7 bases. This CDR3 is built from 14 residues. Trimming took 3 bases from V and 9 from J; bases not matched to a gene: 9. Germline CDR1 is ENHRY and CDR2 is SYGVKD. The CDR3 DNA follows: TGTGCCATCAGTGACCCCGGACTAGATCAGACGCAGTATTTT. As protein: CAISDPGLDQTQYF.

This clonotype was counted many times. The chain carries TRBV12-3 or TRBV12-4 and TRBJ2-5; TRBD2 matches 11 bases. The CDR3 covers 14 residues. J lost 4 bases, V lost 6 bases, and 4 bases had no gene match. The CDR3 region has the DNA TGTGCCAGCAGACGAGGACTAGCGGGAGAGACCCAGTACTTC. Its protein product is CASRRGLAGETQYF.

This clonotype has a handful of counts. The CDR3 region is CASRRGFDTGELFF. In DNA form, the CDR3 reads TGTGCCAGCAGGCGGGGCTTCGACACCGGGGAGCTGTTTTTT. The V gene is TRBV6-1, the J gene TRBJ2-2; D might be TRBD2 (6 bases). Trimming cost V 6 bases and J 3 bases, with 11 bases left between them. Per germline, CDR1 MNHNS and CDR2 SASEGT. CDR3 size: 14 residues.

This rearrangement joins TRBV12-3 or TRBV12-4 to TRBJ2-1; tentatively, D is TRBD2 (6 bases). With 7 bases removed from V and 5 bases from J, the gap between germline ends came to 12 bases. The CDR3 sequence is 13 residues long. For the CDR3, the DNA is TGTGCCAGCAATAGGCGGGAAGACAATGAGCAGTTCTTC. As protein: CASNRREDNEQFF.

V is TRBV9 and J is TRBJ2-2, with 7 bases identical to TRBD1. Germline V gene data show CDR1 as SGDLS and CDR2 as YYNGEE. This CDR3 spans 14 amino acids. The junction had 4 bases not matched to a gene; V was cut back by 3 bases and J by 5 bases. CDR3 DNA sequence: TGTGCCAGCAGCGAGACAGGGCTGACCGGGGAGCTGTTTTTT. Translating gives CASSETGLTGELFF. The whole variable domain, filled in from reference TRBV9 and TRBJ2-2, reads DSGVTQTPKHLITATGQRVTLRCSPRSGDLSVYWYQQSLDQGLQFLIQYYNGEERAKGNILERFSAQQFPDLHSELNLSSLELGDSALYFCASSETGLTGELFFGEGSRLTVL.

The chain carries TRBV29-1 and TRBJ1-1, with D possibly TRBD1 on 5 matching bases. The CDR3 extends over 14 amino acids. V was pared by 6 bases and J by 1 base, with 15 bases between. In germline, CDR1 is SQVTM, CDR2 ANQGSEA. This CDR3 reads CSVGYWGKNTEAFF. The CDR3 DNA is TGCAGCGTCGGCTACTGGGGGAAGAACACTGAAGCTTTCTTT.

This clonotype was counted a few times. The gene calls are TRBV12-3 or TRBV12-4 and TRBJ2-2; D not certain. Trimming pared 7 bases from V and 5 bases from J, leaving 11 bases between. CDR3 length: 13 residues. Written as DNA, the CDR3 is TGTGCCAGCACCATCATCAGGACCGGGGAGCTGTTTTTT. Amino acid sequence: CASTIIRTGELFF.

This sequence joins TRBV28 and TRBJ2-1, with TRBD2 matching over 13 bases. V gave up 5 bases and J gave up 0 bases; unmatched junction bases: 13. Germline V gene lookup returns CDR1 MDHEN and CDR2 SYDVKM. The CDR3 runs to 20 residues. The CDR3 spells CASSGRVGLAGVISYNEQFF. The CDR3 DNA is TGTGCCAGCAGTGGTAGGGTTGGACTAGCGGGAGTTATCTCCTACAATGAGCAGTTCTTC.

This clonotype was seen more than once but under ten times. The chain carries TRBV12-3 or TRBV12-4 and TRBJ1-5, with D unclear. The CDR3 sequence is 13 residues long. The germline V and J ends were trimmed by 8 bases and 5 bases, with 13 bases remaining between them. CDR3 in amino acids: CASALTEDQPQHF. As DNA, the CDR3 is TGTGCCAGCGCCCTTACAGAAGATCAGCCCCAGCATTTT.

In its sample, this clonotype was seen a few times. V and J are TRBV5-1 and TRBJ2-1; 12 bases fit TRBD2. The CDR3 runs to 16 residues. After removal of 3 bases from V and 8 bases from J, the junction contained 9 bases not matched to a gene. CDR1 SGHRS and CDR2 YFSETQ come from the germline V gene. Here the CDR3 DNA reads TGCGCCAGCAGCTCCCGGCCTAGCGGGGGGGCAGATGAGCAGTTCTTC. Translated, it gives CASSSRPSGGADEQFF.

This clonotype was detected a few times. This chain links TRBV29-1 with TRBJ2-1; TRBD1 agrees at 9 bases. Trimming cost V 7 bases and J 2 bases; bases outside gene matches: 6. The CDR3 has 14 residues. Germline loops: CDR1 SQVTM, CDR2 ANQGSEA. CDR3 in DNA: TGCAGCGCCCCGGACAGGGGCACCTACAATGAGCAGTTCTTC. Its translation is CSAPDRGTYNEQFF.

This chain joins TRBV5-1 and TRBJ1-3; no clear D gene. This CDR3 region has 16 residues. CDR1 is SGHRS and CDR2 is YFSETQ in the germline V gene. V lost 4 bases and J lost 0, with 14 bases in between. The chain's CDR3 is CASSHGRQSSGNTIYF. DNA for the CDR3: TGCGCCAGCAGCCACGGACGGCAAAGCTCTGGAAACACCATATATTTT.

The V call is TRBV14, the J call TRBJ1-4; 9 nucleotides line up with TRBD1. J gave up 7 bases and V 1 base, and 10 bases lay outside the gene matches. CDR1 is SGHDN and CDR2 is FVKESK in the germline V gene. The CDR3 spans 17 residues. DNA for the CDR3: TGTGCCAGCAGCCAAGGGGACAGGGCCTATTGGGGTGAAAAACTGTTTTTT. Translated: CASSQGDRAYWGEKLFF.

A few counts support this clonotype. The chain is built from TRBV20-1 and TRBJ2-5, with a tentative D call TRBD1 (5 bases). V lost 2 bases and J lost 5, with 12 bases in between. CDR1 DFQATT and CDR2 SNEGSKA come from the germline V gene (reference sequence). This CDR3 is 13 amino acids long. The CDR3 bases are TGCAGTGCTAGAATCGCAGGGTTGGAGACCCAGTACTTC. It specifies CSARIAGLETQYF.

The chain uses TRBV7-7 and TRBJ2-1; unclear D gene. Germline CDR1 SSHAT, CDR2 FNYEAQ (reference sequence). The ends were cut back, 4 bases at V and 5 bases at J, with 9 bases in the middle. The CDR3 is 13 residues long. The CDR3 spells CASSSAHNNEQFF. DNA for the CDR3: TGTGCCAGCAGCTCGGCCCACAACAATGAGCAGTTCTTC.

Here the CDR3 reads CSVDRGSKNTGELFF. DNA of the CDR3: TGCAGCGTTGATCGGGGTAGCAAAAACACCGGGGAGCTGTTTTTT. This rearrangement joins TRBV29-1 to TRBJ2-2; D might be TRBD2 (5 bases). V lost 3 bases to trimming and J lost 2 bases, with 13 bases between them. The CDR3 has 15 amino acids. The germline gives CDR1 SQVTM, CDR2 ANQGSEA.

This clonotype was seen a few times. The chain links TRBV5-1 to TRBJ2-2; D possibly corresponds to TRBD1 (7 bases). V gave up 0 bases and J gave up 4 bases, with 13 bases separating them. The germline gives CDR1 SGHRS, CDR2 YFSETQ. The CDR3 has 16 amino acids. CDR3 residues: CASSLVAGGSTGELFF. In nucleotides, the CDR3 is TGCGCCAGCAGCTTGGTTGCAGGGGGGAGCACCGGGGAGCTGTTTTTT.

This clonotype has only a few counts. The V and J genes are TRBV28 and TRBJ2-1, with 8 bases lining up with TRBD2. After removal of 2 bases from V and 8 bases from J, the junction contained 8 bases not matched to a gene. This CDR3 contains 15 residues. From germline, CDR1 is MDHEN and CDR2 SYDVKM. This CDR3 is CASSLVAGGTYEQFF. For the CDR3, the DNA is TGTGCCAGCAGTTTAGTTGCGGGAGGAACCTATGAGCAGTTCTTC.

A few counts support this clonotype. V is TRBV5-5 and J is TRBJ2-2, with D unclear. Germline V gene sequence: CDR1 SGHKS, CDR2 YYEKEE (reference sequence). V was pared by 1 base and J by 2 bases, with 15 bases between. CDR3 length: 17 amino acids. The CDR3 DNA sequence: TGTGCCAGCAGCTTGATTGGACGCACGGTTAACACCGGGGAGCTGTTTTTT. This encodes CASSLIGRTVNTGELFF.

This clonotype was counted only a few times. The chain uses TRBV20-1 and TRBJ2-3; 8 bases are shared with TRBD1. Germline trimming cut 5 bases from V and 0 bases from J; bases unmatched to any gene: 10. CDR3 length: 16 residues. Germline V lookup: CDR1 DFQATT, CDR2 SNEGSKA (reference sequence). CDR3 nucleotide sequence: TGCAGTGCTCCGGACAGGGTGGGATCTAGCACAGATACGCAGTATTTT. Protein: CSAPDRVGSSTDTQYF.

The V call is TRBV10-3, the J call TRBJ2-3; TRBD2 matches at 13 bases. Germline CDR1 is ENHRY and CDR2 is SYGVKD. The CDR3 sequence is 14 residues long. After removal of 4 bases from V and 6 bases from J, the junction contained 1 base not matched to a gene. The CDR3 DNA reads TGTGCCATCAGTGGGACTAGCGGGAGTGATACGCAGTATTTT. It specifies CAISGTSGSDTQYF.

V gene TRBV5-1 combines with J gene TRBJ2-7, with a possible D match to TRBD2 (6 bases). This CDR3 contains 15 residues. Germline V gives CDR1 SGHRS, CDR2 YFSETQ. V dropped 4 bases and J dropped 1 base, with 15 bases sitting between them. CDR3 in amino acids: CASSAGLGGSYEQYF. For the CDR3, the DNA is TGCGCCAGCAGCGCGGGACTGGGGGGTTCCTACGAGCAGTACTTC.

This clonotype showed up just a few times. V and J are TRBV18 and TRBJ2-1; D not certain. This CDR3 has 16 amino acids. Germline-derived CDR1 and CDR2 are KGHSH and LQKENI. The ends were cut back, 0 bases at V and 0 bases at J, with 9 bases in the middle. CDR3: CASSPPAVVSYNEQFF. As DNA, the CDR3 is TGTGCCAGCTCACCACCTGCGGTAGTCTCCTACAATGAGCAGTTCTTC.

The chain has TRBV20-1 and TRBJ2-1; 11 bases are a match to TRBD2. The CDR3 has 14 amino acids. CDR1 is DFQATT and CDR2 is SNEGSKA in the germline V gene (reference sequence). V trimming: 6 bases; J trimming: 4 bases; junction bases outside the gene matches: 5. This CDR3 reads CSATGLADYNEQFF. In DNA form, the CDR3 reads TGCAGTGCCACGGGACTAGCGGATTACAATGAGCAGTTCTTC.

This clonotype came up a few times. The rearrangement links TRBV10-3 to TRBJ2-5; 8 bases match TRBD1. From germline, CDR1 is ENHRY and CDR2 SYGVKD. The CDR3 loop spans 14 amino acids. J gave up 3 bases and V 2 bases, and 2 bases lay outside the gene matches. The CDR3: CAISEVDREETQYF. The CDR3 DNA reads TGTGCCATCAGTGAGGTGGACAGGGAAGAGACCCAGTACTTC.

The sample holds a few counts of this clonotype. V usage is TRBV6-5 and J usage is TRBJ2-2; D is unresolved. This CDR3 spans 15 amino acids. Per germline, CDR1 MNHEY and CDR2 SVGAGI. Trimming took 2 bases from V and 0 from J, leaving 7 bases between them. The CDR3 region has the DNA TGTGCCAGCAGTTACGCTCCGACGAACACCGGGGAGCTGTTTTTT. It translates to CASSYAPTNTGELFF.